The entry below describes one T cell receptor beta chain. Its binding antigen is unknown. Base qualities were left out, and no much larger clone turns up one base away. This entry comes from a study of cytomegalovirus exposure and HLA in healthy donors (dated by TCRdb to 2015 to 2018). The study in broad terms: An earlier analysis of roughly 610 of the donors reported over 250 Gb of sequence data and 100 million to 120 million unique TCR beta sequences obtained from approximately 180 million T cells. Approximately 300 gigabases of sequencing data and 80 million or so unique TCR sequences were included in an early release covering under 650 HLA-typed donors. In the later analysis, no new phenotypic data were used to find candidate immune exposures; instead, reliance was placed on TCR beta sequences and their occurrence across donors. A later analysis re-examined previously published TCR beta repertoires from roughly 720 donors and added high-resolution HLA genotyping to investigate patterns of TCR occurrence. The number of donors typed differed by locus, with roughly 620-630 for A, B, C, DRB1 and DQB1, around 520 for DQA1, over 600 for DPA1, and around 460 for DPB1. The study aimed to test whether cataloging public T cell receptors could reveal signatures of past pathogen exposure. About 5 DR-DQ haplotypes were handled as single units for association and clustering, since linkage in the cohort was strong. Besides the first cohort of roughly 660 subjects, a separate validation cohort made up of over 95 different subjects was used. An earlier analysis of a few hundred of the donors applied high-throughput TCR beta sequencing to assess whether each TCR beta V gene segment acted as functional or pseudogenic. Donor age, sex, ethnicity and CMV serostatus were compiled together with the repertoire data. The study combined high-throughput TCR immunosequencing, statistical association of individual TCRs with disease status, and machine learning to predict cytomegalovirus infection status. Among a few hundred genotyped donors of the cohort, an average of approximately 240,000 unique TCR beta nucleotide sequences were sequenced per donor, approximately 20% of them non-productive. Class I and class II HLA loci were covered by the typing at four-digit resolution. Every repertoire in the discovery cohort had been generated on one and the same sequencing platform. Genome-wide SNP genotypes for about 65% of the 666 donors were used in a later genetic analysis, which treated that subset as a discovery cohort. Using immunosequencing, the study profiled T cell repertoires from around 680 subjects and related those repertoires to cytomegalovirus serostatus. Of the 300 to 450 genotyped donors, over 80% were placed in the genetic ancestry cluster associated with self-reported Caucasian donors.

CDR1 and CDR2 were assigned from the germline V gene as MDHEN and SYDVKM. The CDR3 runs 14 residues from the cysteine to the phenylalanine. Only CDR3 DNA is held: 42 bases, read in frame from base 1. V sheds 0 bases and J sheds 5 bases, leaving 7 bases between their ends. Summary of the overall study and its limitations: In a later analysis, TCR association rates were found to vary across HLA loci, with the most associated TCRs seen for DRB1 alleles and the fewest for HLA-C alleles. Because counts were too low, about 15 rarely observed V segments, including chromosome 9 orphons, were left out of the earlier analysis of approximately 500 of the donors. Because HLA typing was missing for some donors at each locus, association tests included only the typed subset. It was suggested by the authors that the approach could potentially be generalized to other disease states and immunological phenotypes. In a later genetic analysis, a missense DCLRE1C variant was associated with V-gene and J-gene trimming of TCR beta chains, and the association was replicated in an independent cohort. A further reported finding was that TCR beta sequences accurately predicted the HLA-A and HLA-B alleles for most subjects in the first cohort. A cluster of highly shared sequence variants was judged likely to represent a technical artifact of the sequencing pipeline. Compared with the roughly 700-donor mean, donors in an Asian-associated ancestry cluster had fewer N-insertions in productive TCRs, according to a later genetic analysis. The classifier was reported to diagnose cytomegalovirus status with high specificity and sensitivity in both the original cohort and the validation cohort. A later analysis reported that several top co-occurrence clusters appeared linked to parvovirus B19, influenza, CMV and Epstein-Barr virus. In a later analysis, most CMV-associated TCR beta chains were found to appear HLA-restricted, with HLA associations seemingly driven largely by CMV exposure. CMV serostatus was the only immune exposure information available for the cohort. A few of the identified cytomegalovirus-associated TCR beta chains were confirmed in vitro to be specific for cytomegalovirus antigens. An earlier analysis of around 540 of the donors showed that most TCR beta V segments appeared in productive rearrangements either about 87% or about 30% of the time, which broadly matched IMGT annotations. Assigning TCR associations to individual alleles was difficult when HLA alleles, especially DR and DQ, strongly co-occurred. Correlated functional status among segregating V segments might be attributable to linkage disequilibrium, but an unknown experimental factor could not be ruled out. Roughly uniform sequencing depth across donors was assumed in presence/absence analyses, although this assumption may not hold. Across donors, most TCR sequences were observed very rarely, whereas some public TCRs were present in many individuals. Compared with equally common non-associated chains, HLA-associated TCR beta chains in a later analysis were more clonally expanded and had lower generation probabilities. This cohort had only TCR beta chains sequenced, and the lack of alpha or paired-chain data limited which features could be detected. A total of roughly 160 TCR beta chains were listed by the study as associated with cytomegalovirus. Some IMGT-functional V segments, including TRBV6-2 and TRBV6-3, could not be told apart with the 87-base-pair reads, so those segments were excluded. In a later analysis, some 18,000 TCR beta sequences were associated with specific HLA alleles at a false discovery rate of 0.05.

Library creation used the immunoSEQ multiplex PCR assay. For the multiplex PCR, a mixture combining 60 forward primers for TCR Vbeta segments and 13 reverse primers for TCR Jbeta segments was used. The CDR3 region of rearranged TCR beta genes was amplified from genomic DNA by a multiplex PCR assay. The Illumina HiSeq System was used to sequence the amplified TCR beta libraries as 87-base-pair reads. As for how the authors treated the data: A later analysis tallied roughly 80 million unique TCR beta chains across the approximately 670 repertoires, and around 12 million of those chains were shared by two or more donors. Raw reads were error-corrected and collapsed into unique sequences by a nearest-neighbor algorithm in which closely related sequences were merged to remove PCR and sequencing errors. Alignment of CDR3 sequences to IMGT reference sequences was used to assign V, D and J gene segments. For a sequence to be retained, a match of at least six nucleotides was required to both a V gene segment and a J gene segment. A rearrangement counted as productive if the CDR3 had no stop codons and remained in frame with V and J, and every other rearrangement counted as non-productive. Following IMGT convention, CDR3 was defined as the stretch from the second conserved V-encoded cysteine up to the conserved J-encoded phenylalanine. The earlier analysis of a few hundred of the donors excluded sequences that lacked an unambiguous match to a single V gene segment. An earlier analysis of 587 of the donors classified V segments as functional when productive rearrangements were above 56.7% and as segregating when the standard deviation between donors was above 5%. A statistical classification framework was built to diagnose cytomegalovirus status from the catalog of TCR beta chain sequences. V and J gene assignment, in a later analysis, came from comparing TCR nucleotide sequences with IMGT/GENE-DB human TR gene sequences. The TCRdist pipeline was used in a later analysis to assign CDR3 sequences and most-parsimonious VDJ recombination scenarios. In a later analysis, each TCR beta chain was defined by its CDR3 amino acid sequence together with its V-gene family, and reads lacking a unique V-gene family were excluded. To address suspected cross-contamination and a sequencing artifact, a later analysis removed over 500 highly shared, low-generation-probability nucleotide sequences. In a later analysis, a clonal expansion index was calculated for each public chain from normalized within-repertoire ranks of inferred template counts. In a later analysis, generation probabilities were computed using a VDJ recombination model fitted to out-of-frame rearrangements, and the results were checked against IGoR. In a later analysis, TCR-TCR, TCR-HLA and TCR-CMV co-occurrence was scored with hypergeometric tests, and a repertoire-size bias correction was applied to TCR pairs. To estimate false discovery rates, a later analysis permuted the HLA or CMV assignments 20 times. In a later analysis, co-occurring TCRs were grouped using DBSCAN, with TCRdist sequence similarity added in when clustering inside HLA-allele-positive subsets. Repertoires with fewer than 30,000 or more than 120,000 public chains were left out of co-occurrence clustering, as were four to six repertoires with anomalous nucleotide sharing. TCRdb mirrors the immuneACCESS table, restricted to in-frame sequences. Some clones are absent from its copies; in checked studies, under half trace to an unresolved V gene, and the reason for the others is unknown. D and trimming come from the DNA, and the V and J calls and clone size come from that table. This sample lists more than 100,000 clones; approximately 84% were detected once. The ten largest account for about 0.25% of the sample.

The cohort was made up of approximately 700 healthy bone marrow donors. All cohort members were sampled while nominally healthy, although unrecorded immune exposures were likely present. The donor was CMV seronegative and was included in the group of a few hundred seronegative cohort members. Each donor provided a peripheral blood sample, and peripheral blood mononuclear cells were used for TCR beta sequencing. Genomic DNA was extracted from the blood cell samples with the Qiagen DNeasy Blood Extraction Kit. The sequenced sample was PBMCs. This clonotype originated in a middle-aged man in good health and CMV-seronegative. The rearrangement joined TRBV28 to TRBJ1-4, with the D gene too uncertain to name. The sequenced DNA is TGTGCCAGCAGTTTATGGGTACAGAATGAAAAACTGTTTTTT. This codes for CASSLWVQNEKLFF.